This T cell receptor beta chain originates from a study of blood T cell repertoires in COVID-19. About the research overall: From T cells, B-cell-depleted T cells, or PBMCs came the material, which was cDNA or gDNA.

In the source study's methods: For nucleated cells, counts were estimated from reference gene primer amplification. TCRdb's copy holds only in-frame clones and misses some; the assay was immunoSEQ multiplex PCR. V, J and clone size reflect that table, while D and trimming were determined from the DNA. This table has 450,000 to 600,000 clones, around 90% appearing once. This CDR3 is 13 amino acids long. Between the trimmed V and J ends, which lost 4 bases and 8 bases, there was a span of 12 bases. CDR1 is SGDLS, CDR2 YYNGEE, per germline. Membership in each cohort depended on participant-reported clinical history.

The chain recombines TRBV9 with TRBJ1-4, with D maybe TRBD1 (5 bases). The origin of this receptor is a woman in her late teens or twenties who had recovered from COVID-19. The sequenced material came from PBMCs or T cells enriched from blood (not recorded which). The CDR3 DNA reads TGTGCCAGCAGCACCCCTGGGGGGGAAAAACTGTTTTTT. Translation gives CASSTPGGEKLFF.